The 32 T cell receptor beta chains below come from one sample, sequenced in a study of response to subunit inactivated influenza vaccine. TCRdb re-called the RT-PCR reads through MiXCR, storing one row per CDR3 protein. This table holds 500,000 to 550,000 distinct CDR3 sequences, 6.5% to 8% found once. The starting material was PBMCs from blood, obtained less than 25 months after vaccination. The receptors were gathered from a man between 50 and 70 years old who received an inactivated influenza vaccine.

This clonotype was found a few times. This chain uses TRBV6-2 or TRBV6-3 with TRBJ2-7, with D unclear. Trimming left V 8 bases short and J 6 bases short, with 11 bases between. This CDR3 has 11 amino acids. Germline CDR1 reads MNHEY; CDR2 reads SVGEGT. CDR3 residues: CASGNVGEQYF. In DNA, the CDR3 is TGTGCCAGCGGAAACGTCGGCGAGCAGTACTTC.

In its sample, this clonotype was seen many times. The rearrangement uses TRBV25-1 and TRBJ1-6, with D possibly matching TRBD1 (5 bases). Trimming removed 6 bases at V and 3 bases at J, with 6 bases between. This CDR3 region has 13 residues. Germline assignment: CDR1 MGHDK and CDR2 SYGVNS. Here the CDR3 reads CASSGGYNSPLHF. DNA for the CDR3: TGTGCCAGCAGCGGGGGCTATAATTCACCCCTCCACTTT.

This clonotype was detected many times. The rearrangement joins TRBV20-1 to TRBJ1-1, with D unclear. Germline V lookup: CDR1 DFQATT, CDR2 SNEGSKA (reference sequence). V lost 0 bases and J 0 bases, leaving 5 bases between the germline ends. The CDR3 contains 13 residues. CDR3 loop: CSARDLMNTEAFF. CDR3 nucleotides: TGCAGTGCTAGAGATCTAATGAACACTGAAGCTTTCTTT.

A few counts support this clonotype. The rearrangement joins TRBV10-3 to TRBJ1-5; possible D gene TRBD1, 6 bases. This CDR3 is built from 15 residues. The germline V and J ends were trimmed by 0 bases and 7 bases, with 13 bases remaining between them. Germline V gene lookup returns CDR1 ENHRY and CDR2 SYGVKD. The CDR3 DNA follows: TGTGCCATCAGTGAGTCGAATCGGGGGGCCCAGCCCCAGCATTTT. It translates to CAISESNRGAQPQHF.

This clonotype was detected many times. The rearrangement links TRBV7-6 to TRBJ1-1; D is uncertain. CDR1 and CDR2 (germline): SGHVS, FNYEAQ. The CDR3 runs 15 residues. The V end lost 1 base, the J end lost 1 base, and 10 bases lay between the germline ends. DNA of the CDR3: TGTGCCAGCAGCTTAGACAGATGGGGGAACACTGAAGCTTTCTTT. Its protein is CASSLDRWGNTEAFF.

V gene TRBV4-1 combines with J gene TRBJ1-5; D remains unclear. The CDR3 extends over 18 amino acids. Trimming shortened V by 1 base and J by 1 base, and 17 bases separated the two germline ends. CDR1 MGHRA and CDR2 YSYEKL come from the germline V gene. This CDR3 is CASSQGLVGVRSNQPQHF. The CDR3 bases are TGCGCCAGCAGCCAAGGTTTGGTGGGAGTCCGAAGCAATCAGCCCCAGCATTTT.

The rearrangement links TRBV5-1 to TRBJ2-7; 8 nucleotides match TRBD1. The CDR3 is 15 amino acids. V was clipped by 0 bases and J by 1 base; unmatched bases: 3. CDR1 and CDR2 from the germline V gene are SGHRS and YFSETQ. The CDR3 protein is CASSLGQGNSYEQYF. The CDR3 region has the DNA TGCGCCAGCAGCTTGGGACAGGGGAATTCCTACGAGCAGTACTTC. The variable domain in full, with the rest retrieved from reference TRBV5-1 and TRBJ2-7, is KAGVTQTPRYLIKTRGQQVTLSCSPISGHRSVSWYQQTPGQGLQFLFEYFSETQRNKGNFPGRFSGRQFSNSRSEMNVSTLELGDSALYLCASSLGQGNSYEQYFGPGTRLTVT.

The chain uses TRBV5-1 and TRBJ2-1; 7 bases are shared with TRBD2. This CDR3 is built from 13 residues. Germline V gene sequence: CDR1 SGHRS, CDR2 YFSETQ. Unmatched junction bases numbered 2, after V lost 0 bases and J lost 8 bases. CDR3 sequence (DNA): TGCGCCAGCAGCTTGGGGGACTATTATGAGCAGTTCTTC. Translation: CASSLGDYYEQFF.

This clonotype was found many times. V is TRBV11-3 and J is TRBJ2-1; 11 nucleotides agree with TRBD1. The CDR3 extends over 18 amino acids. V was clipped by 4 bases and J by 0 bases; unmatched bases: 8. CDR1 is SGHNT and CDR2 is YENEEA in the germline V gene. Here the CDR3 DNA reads TGTGCCAGCAGCTCCCGGGACAGGGGGTTAGACTCCTACAATGAGCAGTTCTTC. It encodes CASSSRDRGLDSYNEQFF. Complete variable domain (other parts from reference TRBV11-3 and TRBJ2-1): EAGVVQSPRYKIIEKKQPVAFWCNPISGHNTLYWYLQNLGQGPELLIRYENEEAVDDSQLPKDRFSAERLKGVDSTLKIQPAELGDSAVYLCASSSRDRGLDSYNEQFFGPGTRLTVL.

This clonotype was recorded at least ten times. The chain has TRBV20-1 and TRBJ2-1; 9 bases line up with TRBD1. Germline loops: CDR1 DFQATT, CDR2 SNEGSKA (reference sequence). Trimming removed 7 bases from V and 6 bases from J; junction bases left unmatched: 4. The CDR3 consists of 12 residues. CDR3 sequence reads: CSVQGAFNEQFF. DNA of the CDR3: TGCAGTGTACAGGGGGCCTTCAATGAGCAGTTCTTC.

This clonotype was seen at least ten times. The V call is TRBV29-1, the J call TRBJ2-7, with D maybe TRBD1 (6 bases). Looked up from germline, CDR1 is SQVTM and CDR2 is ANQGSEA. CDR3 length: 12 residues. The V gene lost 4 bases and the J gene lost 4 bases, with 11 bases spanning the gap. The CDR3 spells CSVGTGKYEQYF. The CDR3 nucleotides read TGCAGCGTTGGAACAGGGAAATACGAGCAGTACTTC.

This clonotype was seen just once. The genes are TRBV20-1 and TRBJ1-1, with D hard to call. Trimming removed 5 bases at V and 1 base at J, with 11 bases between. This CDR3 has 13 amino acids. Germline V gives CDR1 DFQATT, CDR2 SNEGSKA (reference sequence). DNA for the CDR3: TGCAGTGCTGTTGGACCGACGAACACTGAAGCTTTCTTT. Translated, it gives CSAVGPTNTEAFF.

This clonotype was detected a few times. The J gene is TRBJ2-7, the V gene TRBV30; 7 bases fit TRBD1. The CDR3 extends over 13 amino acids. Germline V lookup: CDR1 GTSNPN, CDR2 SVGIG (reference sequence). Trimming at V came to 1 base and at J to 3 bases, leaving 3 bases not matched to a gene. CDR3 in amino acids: CAWSEGQIYEQYF. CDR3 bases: TGTGCCTGGAGTGAGGGACAGATCTACGAGCAGTACTTC.

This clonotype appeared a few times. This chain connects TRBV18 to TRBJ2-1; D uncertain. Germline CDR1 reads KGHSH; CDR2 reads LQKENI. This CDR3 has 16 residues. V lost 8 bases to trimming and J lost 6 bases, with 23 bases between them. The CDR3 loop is CASAPLHWTVGNEQFF. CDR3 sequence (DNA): TGTGCCAGCGCTCCTCTTCACTGGACGGTGGGCAATGAGCAGTTCTTC.

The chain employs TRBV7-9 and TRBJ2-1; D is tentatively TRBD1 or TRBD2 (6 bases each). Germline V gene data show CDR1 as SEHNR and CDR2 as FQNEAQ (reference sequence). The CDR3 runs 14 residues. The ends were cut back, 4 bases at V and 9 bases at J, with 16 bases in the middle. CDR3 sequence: CASSSPLGGREQFF. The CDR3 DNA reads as TGTGCCAGCAGCTCACCCTTAGGGGGGCGTGAGCAGTTCTTC.

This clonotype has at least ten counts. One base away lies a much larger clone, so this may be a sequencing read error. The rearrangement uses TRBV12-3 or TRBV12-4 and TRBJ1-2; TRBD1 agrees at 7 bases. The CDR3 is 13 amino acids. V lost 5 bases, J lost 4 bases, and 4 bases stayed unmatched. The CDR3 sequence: CASSPQGTYGYTF. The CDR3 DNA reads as TGTGCCAGCAGTCCACAGGGGACCTATGGCTACACCTTC.

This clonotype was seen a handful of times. CDR3 in DNA: TGTGCCAGCAGCTTGGGAAGCTCAGCGCAGTATTTT. Translated, it gives CASSLGSSAQYF. This chain joins TRBV12-3 or TRBV12-4 and TRBJ2-3; D gene ambiguous. This CDR3 comprises 12 residues. V was pared by 6 bases and J by 10 bases, with 14 bases between.

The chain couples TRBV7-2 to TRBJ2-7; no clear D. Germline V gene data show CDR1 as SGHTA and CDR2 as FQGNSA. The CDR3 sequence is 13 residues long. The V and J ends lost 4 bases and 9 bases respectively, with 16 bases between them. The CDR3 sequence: CASSSVPAGGQYF. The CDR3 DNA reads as TGTGCCAGCAGCTCTGTGCCGGCCGGTGGGCAGTACTTC.

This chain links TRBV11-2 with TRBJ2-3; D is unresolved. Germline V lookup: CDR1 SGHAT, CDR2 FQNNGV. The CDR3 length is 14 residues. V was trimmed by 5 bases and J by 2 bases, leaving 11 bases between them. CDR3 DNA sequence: TGTGCCAGCAGCCAGAACCGGCTCACAGATACGCAGTATTTT. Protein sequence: CASSQNRLTDTQYF. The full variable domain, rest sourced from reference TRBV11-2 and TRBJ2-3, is EAGVAQSPRYKIIEKRQSVAFWCNPISGHATLYWYQQILGQGPKLLIQFQNNGVVDDSQLPKDRFSAERLKGVDSTLKIQPAKLEDSAVYLCASSQNRLTDTQYFGPGTRLTVL.

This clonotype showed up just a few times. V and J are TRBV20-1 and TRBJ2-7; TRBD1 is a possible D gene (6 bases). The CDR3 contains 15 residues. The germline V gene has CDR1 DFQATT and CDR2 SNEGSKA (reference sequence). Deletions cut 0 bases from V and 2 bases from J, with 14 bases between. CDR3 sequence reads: CSARDARGKPYEQYF. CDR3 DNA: TGCAGTGCTAGAGATGCCAGGGGTAAGCCCTACGAGCAGTACTTC.

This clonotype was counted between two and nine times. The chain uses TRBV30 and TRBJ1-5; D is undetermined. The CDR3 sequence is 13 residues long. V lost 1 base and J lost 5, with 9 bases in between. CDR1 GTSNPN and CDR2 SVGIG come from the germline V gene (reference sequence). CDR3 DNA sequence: TGTGCCTGGAGTGGAGGGTGGGATCAGCCCCAGCATTTT. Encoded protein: CAWSGGWDQPQHF.

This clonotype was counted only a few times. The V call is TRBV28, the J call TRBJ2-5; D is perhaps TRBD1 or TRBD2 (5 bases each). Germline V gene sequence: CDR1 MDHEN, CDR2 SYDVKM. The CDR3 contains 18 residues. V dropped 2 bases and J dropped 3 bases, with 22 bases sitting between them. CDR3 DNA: TGTGCCAGCAGTTTAAACGGGGACCGCGGCAGTGGTAAAGAGACCCAGTACTTC. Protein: CASSLNGDRGSGKETQYF.

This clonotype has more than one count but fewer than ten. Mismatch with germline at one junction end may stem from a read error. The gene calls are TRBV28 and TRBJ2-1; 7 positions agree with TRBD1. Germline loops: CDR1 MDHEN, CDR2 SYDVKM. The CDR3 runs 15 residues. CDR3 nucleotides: TGTGCCAGCAGTTTAGGGACAGTCAAGGCGCCGAGGGACCACTTC. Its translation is CASSLGTVKAPRDHF.

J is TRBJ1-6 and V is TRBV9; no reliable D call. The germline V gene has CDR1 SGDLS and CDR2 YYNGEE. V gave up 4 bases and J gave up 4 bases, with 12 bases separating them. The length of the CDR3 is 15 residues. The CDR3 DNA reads TGTGCCAGCAGCATACGAGACGGTTATAATTCACCCCTCCACTTT. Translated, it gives CASSIRDGYNSPLHF.

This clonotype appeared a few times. CDR3 sequence (DNA): TGCAGTGCTAGAAGGAGTAGCGGGAGTAGGTCCTACAATGAGCAGTTCTTC. As protein: CSARRSSGSRSYNEQFF. This chain joins TRBV20-1 and TRBJ2-1; TRBD2 aligns across 9 bases. V gave up 2 bases and J gave up 1 base; unmatched junction bases: 9. CDR1 DFQATT and CDR2 SNEGSKA come from the germline V gene (reference sequence). The CDR3 spans 17 residues.

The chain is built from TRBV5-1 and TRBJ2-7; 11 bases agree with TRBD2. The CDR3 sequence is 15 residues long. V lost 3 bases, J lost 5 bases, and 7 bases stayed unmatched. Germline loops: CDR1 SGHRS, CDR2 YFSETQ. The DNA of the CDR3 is TGCGCCAGCAGCTCCATAGCGGGAGGGCCCCACGAGCAGTACTTC. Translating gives CASSSIAGGPHEQYF.

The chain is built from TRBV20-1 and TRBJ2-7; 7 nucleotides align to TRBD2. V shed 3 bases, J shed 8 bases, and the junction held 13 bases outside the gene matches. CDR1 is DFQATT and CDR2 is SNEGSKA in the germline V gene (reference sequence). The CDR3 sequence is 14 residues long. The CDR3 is CSARKTERGEQQYF. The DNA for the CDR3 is TGCAGTGCTAGGAAAACCGAACGGGGGGAGCAGCAGTACTTC.

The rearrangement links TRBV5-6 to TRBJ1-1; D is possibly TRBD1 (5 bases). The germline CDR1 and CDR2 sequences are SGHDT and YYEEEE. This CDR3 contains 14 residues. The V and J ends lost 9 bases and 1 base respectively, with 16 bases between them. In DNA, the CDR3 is TGTGCCACGGGGCGCGGGCCCCAGAACACTGAAGCTTTCTTT. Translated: CATGRGPQNTEAFF.

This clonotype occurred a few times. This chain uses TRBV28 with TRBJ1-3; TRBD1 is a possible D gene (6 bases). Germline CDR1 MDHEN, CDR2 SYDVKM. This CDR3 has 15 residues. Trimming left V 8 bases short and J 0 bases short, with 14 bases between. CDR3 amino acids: CASGGTGNSGNTIYF. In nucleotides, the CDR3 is TGTGCCAGCGGGGGAACAGGGAACTCTGGAAACACCATATATTTT.

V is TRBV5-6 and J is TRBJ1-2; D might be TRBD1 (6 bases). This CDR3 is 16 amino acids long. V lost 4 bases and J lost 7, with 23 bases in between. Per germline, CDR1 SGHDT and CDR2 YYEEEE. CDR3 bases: TGTGCCAGCAGCCTACCGGTGGGGGGGCCGACTGGTGGCTACACCTTC. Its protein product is CASSLPVGGPTGGYTF.

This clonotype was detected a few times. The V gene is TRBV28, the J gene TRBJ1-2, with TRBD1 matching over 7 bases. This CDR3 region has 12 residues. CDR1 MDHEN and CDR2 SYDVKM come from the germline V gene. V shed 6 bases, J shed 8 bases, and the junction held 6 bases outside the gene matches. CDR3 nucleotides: TGTGCCAGCAGCACGACAGGGTGGGGCTACACCTTC. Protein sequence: CASSTTGWGYTF.

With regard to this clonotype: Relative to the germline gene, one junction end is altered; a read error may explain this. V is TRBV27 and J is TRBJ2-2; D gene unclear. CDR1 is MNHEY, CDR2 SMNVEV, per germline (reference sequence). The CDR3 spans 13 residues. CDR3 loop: CASSPLNTRELFF. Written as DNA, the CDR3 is TGTGCCAGCAGCCCTCTGAACACCAGGGAGCTGTTTTTT.